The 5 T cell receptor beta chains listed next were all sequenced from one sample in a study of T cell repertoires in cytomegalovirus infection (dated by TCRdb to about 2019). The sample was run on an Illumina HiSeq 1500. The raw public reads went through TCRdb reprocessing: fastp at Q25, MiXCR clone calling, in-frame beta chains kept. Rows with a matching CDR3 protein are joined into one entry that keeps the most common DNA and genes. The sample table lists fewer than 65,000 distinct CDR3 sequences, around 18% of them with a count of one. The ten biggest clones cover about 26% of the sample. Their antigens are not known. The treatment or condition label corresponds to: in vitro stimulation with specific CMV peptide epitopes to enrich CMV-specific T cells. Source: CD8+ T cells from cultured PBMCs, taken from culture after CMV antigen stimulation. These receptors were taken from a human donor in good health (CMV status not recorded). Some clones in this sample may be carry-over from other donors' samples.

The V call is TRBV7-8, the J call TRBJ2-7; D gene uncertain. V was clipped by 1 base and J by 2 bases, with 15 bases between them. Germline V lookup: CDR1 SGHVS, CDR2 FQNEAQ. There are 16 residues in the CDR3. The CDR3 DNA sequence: TGTGCCAGCAGCTTAGTTGAGCACTCAGGAGCCTACGAGCAGTACTTC. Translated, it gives CASSLVEHSGAYEQYF. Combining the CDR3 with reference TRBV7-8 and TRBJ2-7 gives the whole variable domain GAGVSQSPRYKVAKRGQDVALRCDPISGHVSLFWYQQALGQGPEFLTYFQNEAQLDKSGLPSDRFFAERPEGSVSTLKIQRTQQEDSAVYLCASSLVEHSGAYEQYFGPGTRLTVT.

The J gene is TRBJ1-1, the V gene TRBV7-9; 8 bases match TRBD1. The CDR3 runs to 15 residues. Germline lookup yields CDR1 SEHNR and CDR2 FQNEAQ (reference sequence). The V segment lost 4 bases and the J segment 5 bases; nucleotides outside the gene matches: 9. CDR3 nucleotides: TGTGCCAGCAGCTGGAAGGGACAGGCTGATACTGAAGCTTTCTTT. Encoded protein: CASSWKGQADTEAFF. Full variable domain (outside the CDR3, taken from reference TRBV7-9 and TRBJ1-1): DTGVSQNPRHKITKRGQNVTFRCDPISEHNRLYWYRQTLGQGPEFLTYFQNEAQLEKSRLLSDRFSAERPKGSFSTLEIQRTEQGDSAMYLCASSWKGQADTEAFFGQGTRLTVV.

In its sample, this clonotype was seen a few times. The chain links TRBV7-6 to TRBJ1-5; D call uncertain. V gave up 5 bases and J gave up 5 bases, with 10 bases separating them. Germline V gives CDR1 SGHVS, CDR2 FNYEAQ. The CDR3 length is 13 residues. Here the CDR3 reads CASSQTLDQPQHF. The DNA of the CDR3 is TGTGCCAGCAGCCAAACCCTGGATCAGCCCCAGCATTTT. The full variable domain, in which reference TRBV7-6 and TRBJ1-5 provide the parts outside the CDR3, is GAGVSQSPRYKVTKRGQDVALRCDPISGHVSLYWYRQALGQGPEFLTYFNYEAQQDKSGLPNDRFSAERPEGSISTLTIQRTEQRDSAMYRCASSQTLDQPQHFGDGTRLSIL.

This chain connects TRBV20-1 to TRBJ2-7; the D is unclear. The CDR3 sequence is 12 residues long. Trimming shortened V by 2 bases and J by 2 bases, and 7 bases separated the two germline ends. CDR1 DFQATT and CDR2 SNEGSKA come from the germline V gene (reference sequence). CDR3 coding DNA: TGCAGTGCTAGAAAGGCAACCTACGAGCAGTACTTC. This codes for CSARKATYEQYF.

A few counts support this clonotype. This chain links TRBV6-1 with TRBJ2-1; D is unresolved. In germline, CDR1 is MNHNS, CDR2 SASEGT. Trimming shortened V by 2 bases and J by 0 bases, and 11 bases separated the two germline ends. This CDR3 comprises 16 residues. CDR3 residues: CASSERTVSSYNEQFF. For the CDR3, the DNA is TGTGCCAGCAGTGAAAGAACAGTCAGCTCCTACAATGAGCAGTTCTTC.